These 15 T cell receptor beta chains originate from one sample sequenced in a study of regulatory T cells in long-lasting Graves disease. This sample's time point: newly diagnosed GD, antithyroid drugs for less than 3 months. PBMCs were the source of the RNA used for TCR sequencing. With iRepertoire HTBI primers and Arm-PCR of CDR3 regions, TCR beta libraries were built. Each CDR3 protein is one row after TCRdb ran MiXCR on the multiplex PCR reads. Among 510,000 or so distinct CDR3 sequences listed, more than 10% were seen once. This sample also belongs to another study, concerning T cells in Graves' hyperthyroidism and ophthalmopathy.

The sample in question was peripheral blood mononuclear cells (PBMCs), obtained at new diagnosis, from a patient treated with antithyroid drugs. These TCRs come from a woman aged 25-40 years with Graves disease.

At least ten counts were recorded for this clonotype. The J gene is TRBJ2-1, the V gene TRBV28; D is perhaps TRBD2 (5 bases). V gave up 7 bases and J gave up 0 bases, with 16 bases separating them. The CDR3 has 16 amino acids. The germline CDR1 and CDR2 sequences are MDHEN and SYDVKM. The CDR3 protein is CASIPAPGSSYNEQFF. DNA for the CDR3: TGTGCCAGCATTCCTGCCCCTGGGAGCTCCTACAATGAGCAGTTCTTC.

This clonotype was seen many times. For the CDR3, the DNA is TGCAGTGCTAGAGATCGGAGTAGGAGCACAGATACGCAGTATTTT. Translated: CSARDRSRSTDTQYF. The chain is built from TRBV20-1 and TRBJ2-3; D not resolved. Germline V gene lookup returns CDR1 DFQATT and CDR2 SNEGSKA (reference sequence). The CDR3 spans 15 residues. The ends were cut back, 0 bases at V and 0 bases at J, with 10 bases in the middle.

This clonotype was seen repeatedly, ten times or more. The V and J genes are TRBV12-3 or TRBV12-4 and TRBJ2-1, with D maybe TRBD2 (6 bases). The CDR3 has 12 amino acids. Trimming pared 8 bases from V and 8 bases from J, leaving 13 bases between. The CDR3 spells CASCNGGDEQFF. CDR3 coding DNA: TGTGCCAGCTGCAACGGGGGTGATGAGCAGTTCTTC.

In this sample, this clonotype turned up many times. The rearrangement joins TRBV5-6 to TRBJ1-2; D may be TRBD1 (6 bases). V dropped 4 bases and J dropped 7 bases, with 17 bases sitting between them. This CDR3 is 14 amino acids long. CDR1 SGHDT and CDR2 YYEEEE come from the germline V gene. The CDR3 nucleotides are TGTGCCAGCAGCGCCGGGGGGGCAGCTACTGGCTACACCTTC. Its protein is CASSAGGAATGYTF.

This clonotype was counted a few times. This could be a read error, since a much larger clone is one nucleotide away. This rearrangement joins TRBV9 to TRBJ1-6; D may be TRBD1 (5 bases). The CDR3 consists of 16 residues. Trimming took 0 bases from V and 11 from J, leaving 18 bases between them. CDR1 is SGDLS, CDR2 YYNGEE, per germline. The CDR3 DNA follows: TGTGCCAGCAGCGTAGATGGGGGTGGCCTAGAGACACCCCTCCACTTT. Translated, it gives CASSVDGGGLETPLHF.

As concerns this clonotype: Just one base apart from a much larger clone, this may be a read error. The V gene is TRBV20-1, the J gene TRBJ2-7; 15 nucleotides align to TRBD2. The trim removed 5 bases at V and 7 bases at J, leaving 18 bases unmatched. The V gene's germline CDR1 is DFQATT and CDR2 SNEGSKA (reference sequence). There are 18 residues in the CDR3. This chain's CDR3 is CSALDILRTSGRGNEQYF. In DNA form, the CDR3 reads TGCAGTGCTCTTGACATACTGAGGACTAGCGGGAGGGGGAATGAGCAGTACTTC.

The genes are TRBV13 and TRBJ2-1; 9 bases align to TRBD2. Per germline, CDR1 PRHDT and CDR2 FYEKMQ (reference sequence). V trimming: 4 bases; J trimming: 3 bases; junction bases outside the gene matches: 13. This CDR3 region has 18 residues. The CDR3 region has the DNA TGTGCCAGCAGCTCAAGGTGGCTAGCGGGATCGTTCTACAATGAGCAGTTCTTC. This sequence encodes CASSSRWLAGSFYNEQFF.

This clonotype was seen ten or more times. The chain couples TRBV11-3 to TRBJ2-5; the D gene could be TRBD1 or TRBD2 (5 bases each). Germline-derived CDR1 and CDR2 are SGHNT and YENEEA. V lost 4 bases and J lost 1, with 10 bases in between. The CDR3 consists of 14 residues. The chain's CDR3 is CASSWGRLQETQYF. The DNA of the CDR3 is TGTGCCAGCAGCTGGGGACGGCTCCAAGAGACCCAGTACTTC.

This clonotype appeared a few times. The gene calls are TRBV7-2 and TRBJ2-5; D uncertain. V lost 3 bases, J lost 1 base, and 9 bases lay in between. This CDR3 comprises 14 residues. CDR1 and CDR2 (germline): SGHTA, FQGNSA. The DNA of the CDR3 is TGTGCCAGCAGCTTTGTGTACTTCCAAGAGACCCAGTACTTC. Protein product: CASSFVYFQETQYF.

This clonotype was counted between two and nine times. The gene calls are TRBV14 and TRBJ2-7; D gene unclear. V was clipped by 8 bases and J by 4 bases, with 3 bases between them. CDR1 SGHDN and CDR2 FVKESK come from the germline V gene. This CDR3 contains 9 residues. Here the CDR3 reads CASQYEQYF. The CDR3 coding sequence is TGTGCCAGCCAATACGAGCAGTACTTC.

This clonotype has at least ten counts. This chain joins TRBV7-2 and TRBJ2-3; 7 positions match TRBD2. The CDR3 has 14 residues. Per germline, CDR1 SGHTA and CDR2 FQGNSA. The V segment lost 0 bases and the J segment 6 bases; nucleotides outside the gene matches: 3. The CDR3: CASSLAGGIDTQYF. The CDR3 nucleotides read TGTGCCAGCAGCTTAGCGGGGGGGATTGATACGCAGTATTTT.

This clonotype has at least ten counts. The chain employs TRBV12-3 or TRBV12-4 and TRBJ2-3; D perhaps matches TRBD2 (5 bases). The CDR3 loop spans 16 amino acids. The ends were cut back, 6 bases at V and 2 bases at J, with 18 bases in the middle. The CDR3: CASSHGVQRATDTQYF. The DNA of the CDR3 is TGTGCCAGCAGCCATGGGGTCCAGAGGGCCACAGATACGCAGTATTTT.

There are many counts of this clonotype. The chain has TRBV3-1 and TRBJ2-1, with D perhaps matching TRBD2 (5 bases). In germline, CDR1 is LGHDT, CDR2 YNNKEL (reference sequence). Trimming cost V 0 bases and J 9 bases, with 15 bases left between them. The CDR3 is 15 amino acids. The CDR3 DNA reads as TGTGCCAGCAGCCAAGATCCGAGAGGGTTTAGTGAGCAGTTCTTC. Translation gives CASSQDPRGFSEQFF.

The sample holds many counts of this clonotype. The chain uses TRBV20-1 and TRBJ1-1; D gene unclear. V lost 1 base to trimming and J lost 3 bases, with 12 bases between them. The CDR3 totals 14 residues. CDR1 is DFQATT and CDR2 is SNEGSKA in the germline V gene (reference sequence). The DNA for the CDR3 is TGCAGTGCTAGAGTTCAGGAGAGGGACACTGAAGCTTTCTTT. Translation gives CSARVQERDTEAFF.

The genes are TRBV4-1 and TRBJ2-3; 9 nucleotides line up with TRBD2. Germline CDR1 MGHRA, CDR2 YSYEKL. Trimming at V came to 4 bases and at J to 6 bases, leaving 20 bases not matched to a gene. This CDR3 region has 19 residues. The CDR3 loop is CASSPRWASGTNLPDTQYF. In DNA, the CDR3 is TGCGCCAGCAGCCCACGATGGGCTAGCGGGACCAACTTACCGGATACGCAGTATTTT.